This T cell receptor (beta chain) was profiled in a study of blood T cell repertoires in COVID-19. As for the study in general: PBMCs, B-cell-depleted T cells, or T cells provided the cDNA or gDNA that made up the material.

Sequenced by immunoSEQ multiplex PCR; TCRdb stores in-frame clones only, minus some. Of more than 200,000 clones listed, around 90% are singletons. CDR3 length: 14 residues. Germline CDR1 reads KGHSH; CDR2 reads LQKENI. Losses at the gene ends were 1 base for V and 3 bases for J; bases not matched to a gene: 3. Sequencing used peripheral blood. The origin of this receptor is a man older than 75 with acute or convalescent COVID-19. This chain links TRBV18 with TRBJ2-7, with 7 bases identical to TRBD2. This chain's CDR3 is CASSPLAGNYEQYF. CDR3 nucleotides: TGTGCCAGCTCACCACTAGCGGGCAACTACGAGCAGTACTTC.